These 11 T cell receptor beta chains originate from one sample sequenced in a study of long-term antiretroviral therapy in people with HIV. immunoSEQ v3.0 was run at survey level. Assay used: immunoSEQ multiplex PCR; TCRdb lists only in-frame clones, some missing. In the table there are fewer than 35,000 clones, approximately 78% of which are singletons. This specimen consisted of unsorted PBMCs, obtained 2.9 years after starting antiretroviral therapy. The receptors here all came from a man aged 50-59 years with HIV.

J is TRBJ2-1 and V is TRBV7-2; D unresolved. Trimming shortened V by 1 base and J by 6 bases, and 13 bases separated the two germline ends. The CDR3 is made up of 15 amino acids. The germline V gene encodes CDR1 SGHTA and CDR2 FQGNSA. CDR3 amino acids: CASSLEWLKSNEQFF. CDR3 DNA sequence: TGTGCCAGCAGCTTAGAATGGCTCAAATCCAATGAGCAGTTCTTC. Supplemented by reference TRBV7-2 and TRBJ2-1, the full variable domain reads GAGVSQSPSNKVTEKGKDVELRCDPISGHTALYWYRQSLGQGLEFLIYFQGNSAPDKSGLPSDRFSAERTGGSVSTLTIQRTQQEDSAVYLCASSLEWLKSNEQFFGPGTRLTVL.

The V call is TRBV27, the J call TRBJ2-1; possibly TRBD1 for D (6 bases). Germline loops: CDR1 MNHEY, CDR2 SMNVEV (reference sequence). CDR3 length: 17 residues. V lost 6 bases to trimming and J lost 9 bases, with 27 bases between them. CDR3 amino acids: CASRPVKQGSAAGEQFF. The CDR3 bases are TGTGCCAGCAGGCCCGTGAAACAGGGCTCGGCTGCTGGTGAGCAGTTCTTC.

The sample holds one count of this clone. The gene calls are TRBV7-9 and TRBJ1-2, with D hard to call. Germline V CDR1 and CDR2: SEHNR, FQNEAQ (reference sequence). V was trimmed by 6 bases and J by 9 bases, leaving 17 bases between them. The CDR3 loop spans 13 amino acids. The CDR3 is CASSPTSPMSYTF. DNA for the CDR3: TGTGCCAGCAGTCCTACTTCCCCAATGAGCTACACCTTC. Full variable domain (missing parts from reference TRBV7-9 and TRBJ1-2): DTGVSQNPRHKITKRGQNVTFRCDPISEHNRLYWYRQTLGQGPEFLTYFQNEAQLEKSRLLSDRFSAERPKGSFSTLEIQRTEQGDSAMYLCASSPTSPMSYTFGSGTRLTVV.

V is TRBV4-2 and J is TRBJ1-1; a possible D gene is TRBD1 (6 bases). The germline V gene has CDR1 LGHNA and CDR2 YNFKEQ. Trimming left V 0 bases short and J 2 bases short, with 10 bases between. CDR3 length: 15 residues. The CDR3 bases are TGTGCCAGCAGCCAAGACGGGGGGCTCAACACTGAAGCTTTCTTT. Translated, it gives CASSQDGGLNTEAFF.

In this sample, this clone is medium-sized (0.01 to 0.1%). In DNA form, the CDR3 reads TGTGCCAGCAGCCCCAGCGGGAGCACCATATATTTT. Translated, it gives CASSPSGSTIYF. V gene TRBV7-2 combines with J gene TRBJ1-3; D call uncertain. Germline CDR1 is SGHTA and CDR2 is FQGNSA. The CDR3 sequence is 12 residues long. Trimming stripped 5 bases from V and 9 bases from J, with 11 bases between.

The chain links TRBV19 to TRBJ1-1; TRBD1 agrees at 12 bases. CDR3 length: 16 residues. V shed 3 bases, J shed 5 bases, and the junction held 7 bases outside the gene matches. Germline V CDR1 and CDR2: LNHDA, SQIVND (reference sequence). Here the CDR3 DNA reads TGTGCCAGTAGTATGGGGACAGGGGGCCTGTATACTGAAGCTTTCTTT. Encoded protein: CASSMGTGGLYTEAFF.

The chain has TRBV9 and TRBJ1-5; 7 bases fit TRBD1. The ends lost 3 bases at V and 3 bases at J; junction bases unmatched: 3. Germline V lookup: CDR1 SGDLS, CDR2 YYNGEE. This CDR3 spans 14 amino acids. In DNA, the CDR3 is TGTGCCAGCAGCGAGACAGGGTCCAATCAGCCCCAGCATTTT. Translating gives CASSETGSNQPQHF.

The chain joins TRBV7-9 to TRBJ1-2, with 8 nucleotides matching TRBD1. Germline loops: CDR1 SEHNR, CDR2 FQNEAQ (reference sequence). V was clipped by 5 bases and J by 5 bases; unmatched bases: 10. This CDR3 has 15 residues. Here the CDR3 reads CASSQSNRGIYGYTF. For the CDR3, the DNA is TGTGCCAGCAGCCAGAGTAACAGGGGGATTTATGGCTACACCTTC.

The J gene is TRBJ1-1, the V gene TRBV7-2; TRBD1 aligns across 7 bases. Germline trimming cut 5 bases from V and 8 bases from J; bases unmatched to any gene: 14. In germline, CDR1 is SGHTA, CDR2 FQGNSA. The CDR3 runs to 15 residues. CDR3 bases: TGTGCCAGCAGCCCAGAGACAGGGACCGGTCTAGAAGCTTTCTTT. This translates into CASSPETGTGLEAFF.

J is TRBJ1-3 and V is TRBV2; TRBD1 matches 10 bases. CDR1 SNHLY and CDR2 FYNNEI come from the germline V gene. Trimming removed 1 base from V and 7 bases from J; junction bases left unmatched: 4. The CDR3 has 15 residues. The CDR3 sequence: CASSEEGQGMNTIYF. The DNA for the CDR3 is TGTGCCAGCAGTGAAGAGGGACAGGGGATGAACACCATATATTTT. The variable domain in full, completed from reference TRBV2 and TRBJ1-3, reads EPEVTQTPSHQVTQMGQEVILRCVPISNHLYFYWYRQILGQKVEFLVSFYNNEISEKSEIFDDQFSVERPDGSNFTLKIRSTKLEDSAMYFCASSEEGQGMNTIYFGEGSWLTVV.

This clone was seen only once. The chain recombines TRBV18 with TRBJ2-5; D might be TRBD1 (5 bases). The CDR3 is 13 amino acids. V lost 2 bases to trimming and J lost 5 bases, with 9 bases between them. Germline assignment: CDR1 KGHSH and CDR2 LQKENI. CDR3: CASSPGRAETQYF. DNA for the CDR3: TGTGCCAGCTCACCAGGCAGGGCTGAGACCCAGTACTTC.